The clone carrying this TCR beta chain was seen a handful of times. Its target is unknown. This sample was taken from a study of beta chain features in type 1 diabetes. Study results and limitations: In every one of the four CD4+ subsets, TCRB CDR3s were moderately but significantly shorter in Type 1 diabetes patients. Relative to healthy donors, patients appeared to have naive, central memory and Treg TCRB repertoires that were more similar.

Expressed TCRB transcripts got sequenced, as all isolated RNA was reverse transcribed. Only in-frame clones appear in the TCRdb table, and some are missing; sequencing was by immunoSEQ multiplex PCR. In the table there are some 500,000 clones, around 10% of which are singletons. This TCR came from a woman younger than 35 in good health. Sequencing input: naive CD4+ T cells from blood.

CDR3 DNA: TGCGCCAGCAGCCAAGAGGGGTTAGTTTCTAGCACAGATACGCAGTATTTT. This codes for CASSQEGLVSSTDTQYF. V and J are TRBV4-3 and TRBJ2-3; D is ambiguous. Germline V CDR1 and CDR2: LGHNA, YSLEER. V was clipped by 0 bases and J by 0 bases, with 13 bases between them. The CDR3 has 17 residues.